The present T cell receptor (beta chain) was sequenced within a study of blood T cells in healthy people across ages. Study-level results: Across samples, TCR beta diversity tracked strongly with naive T cell percentage. Unsorted PBMC material precluded a definitive naive versus antigen-experienced comparison.

Next came a second PCR, run for roughly 6 to 11 cycles, which used a sample-barcoded 5' primer along with a J-beta primer mix. No fewer than 3 million CDR3-containing paired-end reads came from each sample. From the 5' RACE reads, TCRdb called clonotypes with MiXCR, one entry per CDR3 protein. Here the sample spans some 1.7 million distinct CDR3 sequences, about 28% being singletons. Sample donors were healthy Caucasian individuals that came from Russia, aged roughly 6 to 100. The CDR3 totals 19 residues. V gave up 3 bases and J gave up 4 bases; unmatched junction bases: 18. As regards this clonotype: Its antigen is unknown.

V gene TRBV12-3 or TRBV12-4 combines with J gene TRBJ2-3; 8 nucleotides match TRBD2. The sequence was obtained from a woman in her twenties or thirties in good health. The sample consisted of blood. The CDR3 reads CASSFRRAGVGLSADTQYF. The CDR3 coding sequence is TGTGCCAGCAGTTTCCGGCGAGCGGGAGTTGGGCTTAGCGCAGATACGCAGTATTTT.